This T cell receptor beta chain came from a study of blood T cells in healthy people across ages. At the level of the study: Researchers report that template switching captured about one barcoded beta molecule per two T cells.

Peripheral blood was drawn, about 9.7 milliliters per donor. Extractions gave at least 5.5 micrograms of total RNA per sample. The second PCR ran roughly 7 to 12 cycles with a sample-barcoded 5' primer and J-beta primers. No fewer than 2.5 million CDR3-containing paired-end reads came from each sample. TCRdb redid the calling of the 5' RACE reads with MiXCR, one entry per CDR3 protein. Altogether 650,000 to 700,000 distinct CDR3 sequences are present, roughly 32% being singletons, with the ten largest covering 15% to 19%. At least ten counts were recorded for this clonotype. Germline V gene data show CDR1 as MNHNS and CDR2 as SASEGT. This CDR3 has 13 residues. V gave up 2 bases and J gave up 7 bases, with 9 bases separating them.

Sequencing used blood. The clonotype was recovered from an elderly woman in good health. V is TRBV6-1 and J is TRBJ2-4; no reliable D call. The CDR3 coding sequence is TGTGCCAGCAGTGAAAGGGTGACGAACATTCAGTACTTC. This encodes CASSERVTNIQYF.